This TCR beta chain was identified during a study of cytomegalovirus exposure and HLA in healthy donors. Whole-study findings and limits: Another analysis was done later, and it associated fewer than 20,000 TCR beta sequences with HLA alleles at 0.05 false discovery rate.

The study ran its PCR with 60 Vbeta and 13 Jbeta primers. Produced via immunoSEQ multiplex PCR; TCRdb's table is partial and in-frame only. The sample records 150,000 to 200,000 clones, around 78% being singletons. This clone was detected only a few times. Its target is unknown. CDR1 and CDR2 (germline): KGHSH, LQKENI. This CDR3 is built from 14 residues. V dropped 8 bases and J dropped 1; count of bases not matched to a gene: 8. This rearrangement joins TRBV18 to TRBJ2-7, with 7 bases identical to TRBD1. This receptor was identified in a woman aged 40 to 49 in good health and CMV-seronegative. The sample taken for sequencing was PBMCs. In DNA form, the CDR3 reads TGTGCCAGCGGCCGGGACAGCGGATCCTACGAGCAGTACTTC. Its translation is CASGRDSGSYEQYF.